The next 8 T cell receptor beta chains were all read from a single sample in a study of T cells expressing NK-cell markers (dated by TCRdb to the early 2020s). Receptor amplification or capture employed 5' RACE. The listed sequencing device is Illumina HiSeq 2000. The reads went through TCRdb reprocessing, and each CDR3 protein sequence gets one entry with no DNA. The sample's table covers 400,000 or so distinct CDR3 sequences. Of the sample, around 10% falls within the top ten clones. Sequencing used blood T cells: a sorted CD56 or NKG2C T cell subset, CD4+ or CD8+ T cells, or bulk PBMC T cells (not recorded which). The receptors derive from a woman aged 50 to 60 in good health. Donor details come from another sample of the same person, matched by shared clones.

The chain uses TRBV10-2 and TRBJ2-3. CDR1 WSHSY and CDR2 SAAADI come from the germline V gene. The CDR3 has 14 residues. The CDR3 sequence: CASSETSTTDTQYF.

The chain has TRBV20-1 and TRBJ1-1; the D gene TCRdb calls, TRBD1, cannot be checked with no DNA. CDR3 length equals 13 residues. Germline V gene lookup returns CDR1 DFQATT and CDR2 SNEGSKA (reference sequence). This CDR3 reads CSAKDRTNTEAFF.

This chain joins TRBV5-1 and TRBJ1-4. The CDR3 sequence is 16 residues long. Germline assignment: CDR1 SGHRS and CDR2 YFSETQ. CDR3 amino acids: CASSLAGGTANEKLFF.

The chain is built from TRBV7-9 and TRBJ2-1. In germline, CDR1 is SEHNR, CDR2 FQNEAQ (reference sequence). This CDR3 has 12 residues. CDR3 sequence reads: CASSFHYNEQFF.

V is TRBV12-3 or TRBV12-4 and J is TRBJ2-7; checking the TCRdb D call of TRBD1 is not possible without DNA. There are 14 residues in the CDR3. The chain's CDR3 is CASSPGGSIYEQYF.

The chain links TRBV29-1 to TRBJ2-1; as DNA is missing, the TRBD2 call by TCRdb cannot be tested. The CDR3 length is 13 residues. Germline V gives CDR1 SQVTM, CDR2 ANQGSEA. The CDR3 spells CSVGTSGFNEQFF.

The genes are TRBV3-1 and TRBJ2-5; TCRdb designates TRBD2, a call that cannot be tested without DNA. Germline-derived CDR1 and CDR2 are LGHDT and YNNKEL (reference sequence). The CDR3 contains 17 residues. The CDR3: CASSKRGLAGGSETQYF.

The genes are TRBV15 and TRBJ2-1; the D gene TCRdb calls, TRBD1, cannot be checked with no DNA. The CDR3 runs to 15 residues. Germline loops: CDR1 LNHNV, CDR2 YYDKDF (reference sequence). The CDR3 sequence: CATSRVGGIVHEQFF.